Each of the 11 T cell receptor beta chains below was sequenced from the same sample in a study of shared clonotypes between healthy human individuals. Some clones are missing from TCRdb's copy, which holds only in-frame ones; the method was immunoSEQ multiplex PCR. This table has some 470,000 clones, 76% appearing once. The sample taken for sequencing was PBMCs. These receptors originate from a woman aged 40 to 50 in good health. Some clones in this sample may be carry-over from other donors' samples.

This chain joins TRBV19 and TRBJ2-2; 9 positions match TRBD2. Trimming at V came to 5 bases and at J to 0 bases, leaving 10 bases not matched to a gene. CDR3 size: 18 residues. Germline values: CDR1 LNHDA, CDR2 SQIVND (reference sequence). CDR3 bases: TGTGCCAGTAGTGTCCCTCTGGCGGGAGGGACGAACACCGGGGAGCTGTTTTTT. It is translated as CASSVPLAGGTNTGELFF.

CDR3 protein: CASSSQREASTDTQYF. The CDR3 nucleotides are TGTGCCAGCAGCTCTCAGCGGGAGGCTAGCACAGATACGCAGTATTTT. V usage is TRBV7-8 and J usage is TRBJ2-3; TRBD2 matches at 9 bases. Germline CDR1 reads SGHVS; CDR2 reads FQNEAQ. The CDR3 is made up of 16 amino acids. V gave up 4 bases and J gave up 0 bases; unmatched junction bases: 5.

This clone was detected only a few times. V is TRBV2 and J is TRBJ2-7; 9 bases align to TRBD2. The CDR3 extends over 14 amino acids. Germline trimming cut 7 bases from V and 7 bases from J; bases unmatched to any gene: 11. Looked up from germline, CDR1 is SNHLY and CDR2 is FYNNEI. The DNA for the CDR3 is TGTGCCAGCACTCCGTCTAGCGGGATTCGTGAGCAGTACTTC. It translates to CASTPSSGIREQYF.

The CDR3 coding sequence is TGCAGCGTTGGTGGGACTAGCGGGATTTCCTACGAGCAGTACTTC. This encodes CSVGGTSGISYEQYF. V and J are TRBV29-1 and TRBJ2-7; TRBD2 matches at 13 bases. CDR3 size: 15 residues. V shed 4 bases, J shed 1 base, and the junction held 4 bases outside the gene matches. CDR1 and CDR2 from the germline V gene are SQVTM and ANQGSEA.

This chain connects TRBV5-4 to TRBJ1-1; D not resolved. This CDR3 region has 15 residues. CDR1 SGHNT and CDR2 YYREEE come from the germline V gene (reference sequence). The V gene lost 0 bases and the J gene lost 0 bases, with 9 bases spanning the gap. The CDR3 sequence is CASSLVGTLNTEAFF. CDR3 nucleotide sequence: TGTGCCAGCAGCTTGGTTGGAACCCTGAACACTGAAGCTTTCTTT. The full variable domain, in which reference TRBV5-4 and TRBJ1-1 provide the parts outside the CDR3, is ETGVTQSPTHLIKTRGQQVTLRCSSQSGHNTVSWYQQALGQGPQFIFQYYREEENGRGNFPPRFSGLQFPNYSSELNVNALELDDSALYLCASSLVGTLNTEAFFGQGTRLTVV.

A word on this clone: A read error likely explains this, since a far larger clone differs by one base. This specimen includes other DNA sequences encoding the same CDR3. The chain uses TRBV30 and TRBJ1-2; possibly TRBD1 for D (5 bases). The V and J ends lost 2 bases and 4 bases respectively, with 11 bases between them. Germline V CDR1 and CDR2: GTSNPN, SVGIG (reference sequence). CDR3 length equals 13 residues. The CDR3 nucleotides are TGTGCCTGGAGTCTGGGACGGATCTATGGCTACACCTTC. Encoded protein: CAWSLGRIYGYTF.

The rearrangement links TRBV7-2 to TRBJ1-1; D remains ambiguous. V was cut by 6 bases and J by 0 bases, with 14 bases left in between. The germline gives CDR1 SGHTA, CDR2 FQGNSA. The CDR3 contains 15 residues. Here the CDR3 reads CASRTSGLLNTEAFF. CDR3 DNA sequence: TGTGCCAGCAGAACGAGCGGACTGCTGAACACTGAAGCTTTCTTT.

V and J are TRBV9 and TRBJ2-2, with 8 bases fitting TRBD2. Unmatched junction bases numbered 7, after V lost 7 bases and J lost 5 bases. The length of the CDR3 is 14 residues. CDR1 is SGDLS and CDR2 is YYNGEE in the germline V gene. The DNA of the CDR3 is TGTGCCAGCCAGGGAGCGGGAGTAACCGGGGAGCTGTTTTTT. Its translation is CASQGAGVTGELFF. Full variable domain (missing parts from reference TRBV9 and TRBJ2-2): DSGVTQTPKHLITATGQRVTLRCSPRSGDLSVYWYQQSLDQGLQFLIQYYNGEERAKGNILERFSAQQFPDLHSELNLSSLELGDSALYFCASQGAGVTGELFFGEGSRLTVL.

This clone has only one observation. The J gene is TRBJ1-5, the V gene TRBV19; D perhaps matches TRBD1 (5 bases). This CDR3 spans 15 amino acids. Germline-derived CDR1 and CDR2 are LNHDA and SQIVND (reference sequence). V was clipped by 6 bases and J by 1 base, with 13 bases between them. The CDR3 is CASRWGVRSNQPQHF. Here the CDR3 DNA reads TGTGCCAGTAGGTGGGGGGTTCGGAGCAATCAGCCCCAGCATTTT.

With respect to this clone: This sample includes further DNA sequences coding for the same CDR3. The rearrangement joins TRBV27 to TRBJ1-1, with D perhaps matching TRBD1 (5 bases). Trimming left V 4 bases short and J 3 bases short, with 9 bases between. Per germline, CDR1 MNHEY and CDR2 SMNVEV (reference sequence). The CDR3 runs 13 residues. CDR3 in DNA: TGTGCCAGCAGTTCCCTCAGGGACACTGAAGCTTTCTTT. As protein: CASSSLRDTEAFF.

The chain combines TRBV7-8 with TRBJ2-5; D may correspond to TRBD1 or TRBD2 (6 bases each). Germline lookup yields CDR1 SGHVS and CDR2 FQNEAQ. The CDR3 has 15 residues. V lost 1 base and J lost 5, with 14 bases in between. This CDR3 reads CASSLGRGLGETQYF. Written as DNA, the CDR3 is TGTGCCAGCAGCTTAGGTCGGGGGCTTGGGGAGACCCAGTACTTC. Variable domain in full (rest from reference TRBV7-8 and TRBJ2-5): GAGVSQSPRYKVAKRGQDVALRCDPISGHVSLFWYQQALGQGPEFLTYFQNEAQLDKSGLPSDRFFAERPEGSVSTLKIQRTQQEDSAVYLCASSLGRGLGETQYFGPGTRLLVL.